What follows are 17 T cell receptor delta chains derived from one specimen sequenced in a study of γδ T cells in repeated Plasmodium falciparum infection. TCRdb re-processed the multiplex PCR reads using CATT. The sample includes tens of thousands of delta-chain clones, over 1.5% of them seen just once. Flow sorting of PBMC yielded separate Vgamma9/Vdelta2+ and Vdelta2-negative gammadelta T cell populations for bulk repertoire analysis. The sample was gamma-delta T cells from blood. The receptor set was obtained from a pool of human donors (malaria-infected and uninfected, not separated).

This clone came up many times. A much larger clone is a single base away; this may be a read error. Distinct nucleotide sequences in the sample also encode this CDR3. In DNA, the CDR3 is TGTGCTCTTGGGGACGTGGTTCCTACGCTATTGGGGGCTCCAGATAAACTCATCTTT. It codes for CALGDVVPTLLGAPDKLIF. V gene TRDV1 combines with J gene TRDJ1; D perhaps matches TRDD2 (7 bases). CDR1 TSWWSYY and CDR2 QGS come from the germline V gene. Trimming pared 3 bases from V and 5 bases from J, leaving 28 bases between. The CDR3 runs to 19 residues.

This clone was observed a few times. A far larger clone is one base from this, pointing to a likely read error. The same CDR3 also results from other DNA sequences found in this sample. J is TRDJ2 and V is TRDV2, with D hard to call. The CDR3 has 11 amino acids. Germline V gives CDR1 GEAIGNYY, CDR2 EKD. The CDR3 protein is CACKKGAQLFF. CDR3 sequence (DNA): TGTGCCTGTAAGAAGGGAGCACAGCTCTTCTTT.

This clone has more than one count but fewer than ten. A far larger clone differs by one base, so this is likely a read error. Other DNA sequences in the sample encode the same CDR3. The chain joins TRDV1 to TRDJ1; TRDD3 is a possible D gene (6 bases). The CDR3 consists of 14 residues. In germline, CDR1 is TSWWSYY, CDR2 QGS. CDR3 amino acids: CALGDGTRSDKLIF. In nucleotides, the CDR3 is TGTGCTCTCGGGGATGGGACTAGGTCCGATAAACTCATCTTT.

Regarding this clone: The protein in TCRdb stems from a much larger clone and differs at residue 6 from this DNA's translation, likely a read error; here the protein is translated from the DNA. The CDR3 loop reads CACSPSLPTRIGGYTDKLIF. CDR3 in DNA: TGTGCCTGTTCGCCAAGCCTTCCTACAAGGATTGGGGGATACACCGATAAACTCATCTTT. The chain employs TRDV2 and TRDJ1; a possible D gene is TRDD2 (9 bases). Per germline, CDR1 GEAIGNYY and CDR2 EKD. The CDR3 runs to 20 residues. V gave up 6 bases and J gave up 0 bases, with 31 bases separating them.

Turning to this clone: This DNA's translation differs at residue 15 from TCRdb's protein, which comes from a much larger clone; a read error is likely, and the protein shown is translated from the DNA. This chain uses TRDV1 with TRDJ1, with 8 bases matching TRDD3. The CDR3 has 22 residues. Germline trimming cut 1 base from V and 0 bases from J; bases unmatched to any gene: 22. Germline CDR1 reads TSWWSYY; CDR2 reads QGS. The CDR3 DNA is TGTGCTCTTGGGGAACCGAGACCTACCCAGGGGATACCGCTCGAGTACACCGATAAACTCATCTTT. Its protein product is CALGEPRPTQGIPLEYTDKLIF.

This clone ranks as medium-sized. Other DNA sequences in the same sample also yield this CDR3. The rearrangement uses TRDV2 and TRDJ1; the match to TRDD3 covers 9 bases. After removal of 1 base from V and 11 bases from J, the junction contained 28 bases not matched to a gene. The CDR3 extends over 20 amino acids. The germline gives CDR1 GEAIGNYY, CDR2 EKD. The CDR3 region has the DNA TGTGCCTGTGACACAGAGACTTCCTCCGAGACCCAACGGGGGATACTAGGCCTCATCTTT. This translates into CACDTETSSETQRGILGLIF.

On this clone: The TCRdb protein comes from a much larger clone and disagrees with this DNA's translation at residue 12, likely due to a read error; the protein given here is derived from the DNA. The chain carries TRDV1 and TRDJ1, with TRDD3 identical over 10 bases. Per the germline V gene, CDR1 is TSWWSYY and CDR2 is QGS. V shed 2 bases and J 0 bases; nucleotides not matched to a gene: 12. This CDR3 spans 19 amino acids. The chain's CDR3 is CALGEGLLGGYVYTDKLIF. The CDR3 DNA reads TGTGCTCTTGGGGAAGGGCTTCTCGGGGGATACGTGTACACCGATAAACTCATCTTT.

In this sample, this clone turned up many times. TCRdb pairs this DNA with a much larger clone's protein that differs at residue 15, likely a read error; the protein shown was translated from the DNA. The V gene is TRDV2, but the J gene lacks a call; TRDD3 reflects the table's D call only, with no check against the DNA. This CDR3 comprises 17 residues. Per germline, CDR1 GEAIGNYY and CDR2 EKD. The CDR3: CACDPSRTGGYPDKPIF. DNA for the CDR3: TGTGCCTGTGACCCATCACGCACGGGGGGATACCCCGATAAACCCATCTTT.

This clone has just a few counts. TCRdb shows a much larger clone's protein in place of this DNA's translation, and the two differ at residue 10, likely through a read error; the protein shown is translated from the DNA. The chain uses TRDV1 and TRDJ1; D remains unclear. The CDR3 is made up of 12 amino acids. The germline gives CDR1 TSWWSYY, CDR2 QGS. The CDR3 nucleotides read TGTGCTCTTGGGGAACGAACCGATAAACGCATCTTT. As protein: CALGERTDKRIF.

As regards this clone: This likely traces to a read error, being one base from a far larger clone. Called V gene: TRDV3; the J gene was not called; the table's D call, TRDD2, was not checked against the DNA. Germline V gene lookup returns CDR1 TVYSNPD and CDR2 GDNSRS (reference sequence). CDR3 length: 19 amino acids. The CDR3 is CALPAFPPWIPSYTDKLIF. CDR3 DNA: TGTGCCTTGCCGGCCTTCCCCCCTTGGATCCCCTCGTACACCGATAAGCTCATCTTT.

This clone was picked up a small number of times. Just one base apart from a much larger clone, this may be a read error. The genes are TRDV1 and TRDJ1; 13 positions match TRDD3. TCRdb lists no J gene, so it was determined here by aligning the DNA to germline. The length of the CDR3 is 21 residues. The germline gives CDR1 TSWWSYY, CDR2 QGS. The CDR3 DNA is TGTGCTCTCGGGGAACCCTTCACGTACTGGGGGATACGATTTAGTCCCGATAAACTCATCTTT. It specifies CALGEPFTYWGIRFSPDKLIF.

As regards this clone: The protein in TCRdb stems from a much larger clone and differs at residue 14 from this DNA's translation, likely a read error; here the protein is translated from the DNA. The chain employs TRDV1 and TRDJ1; 7 nucleotides agree with TRDD3. TCRdb does not report a J gene; here it was assigned by matching the DNA to germline references. CDR3 size: 23 residues. Germline V CDR1 and CDR2: TSWWSYY, QGS. Unmatched junction bases numbered 29, after V lost 4 bases and J lost 0 bases. The CDR3 sequence is CALGATGGFPVWGVTLYTDKLIF. The CDR3 nucleotides are TGTGCTCTTGGGGCCACCGGGGGATTTCCGGTCTGGGGGGTAACCTTGTACACCGATAAACTCATCTTT.

This clone was seen ten or more times. TCRdb has a much larger clone's protein, which differs at residue 7 from the translation of this DNA, likely because of a read error; what is shown is the protein translated from the DNA. The chain recombines TRDV1 with TRDJ1; D ambiguous. V lost 2 bases and J lost 4, with 17 bases in between. Germline V gene sequence: CDR1 TSWWSYY, CDR2 QGS. CDR3 length: 16 residues. The CDR3 sequence: CALGETMRWLNDKLIF. The CDR3 DNA follows: TGTGCTCTTGGGGAAACGATGCGCTGGTTAAACGATAAACTCATCTTT.

Many counts were recorded for this clone. Since a much larger clone is just one base distant, this may be a read error. Different DNA sequences within this sample yield the same CDR3. The chain employs TRDV1 and TRDJ1; 8 positions agree with TRDD3. The CDR3 loop spans 16 amino acids. Germline V gene data show CDR1 as TSWWSYY and CDR2 as QGS. V lost 1 base to trimming and J lost 7 bases; unmatched junction nucleotides: 11. The CDR3 DNA reads as TGTGCTCTTGGGGAACAAGATCTAGGGGATACCACTAAACTCATCTTT. Translation: CALGEQDLGDTTKLIF.

This clone occurred a few times. This clone may be a read error of a much larger clone one base away. The V and J genes are TRDV1 and TRDJ1, with 10 bases that match TRDD3. Matching the DNA to germline supplied the J gene, which TCRdb does not give. Germline CDR1 reads TSWWSYY; CDR2 reads QGS. CDR3 length: 21 residues. CDR3 coding DNA: TGTGCCCTTGGGGAACTAAATGAGAGCCCAGGGGGATACGGGCACACCGATAAACTCATCTTT. Translation: CALGELNESPGGYGHTDKLIF.

This clone was detected only a few times. The protein that TCRdb holds for this DNA derives from a much larger clone and differs from the translated DNA at residue 9, which likely indicates a read error; the protein shown here is translated from the DNA. V and J are TRDV1 and TRDJ1; 7 bases fit TRDD3. Trimming at V came to 2 bases and at J to 0 bases, leaving 15 bases not matched to a gene. CDR3 length: 19 amino acids. Germline CDR1 reads TSWWSYY; CDR2 reads QGS. CDR3 DNA sequence: TGTGCTCTTGGGGAATCTACGCAGAACTGGGGAATGTACACCGATAAACTCATCTTT. Translated, it gives CALGESTQNWGMYTDKLIF.

This clone showed up just a few times. The protein recorded in TCRdb matches a much larger clone and deviates from this DNA's translation at residue 14, suggesting a read error; the protein here is obtained by translating the DNA. The chain is built from TRDV1 and TRDJ1; a weak D match, TRDD2 (5 bases). Looked up from germline, CDR1 is TSWWSYY and CDR2 is QGS. Trimming stripped 0 bases from V and 0 bases from J, with 38 bases between. This CDR3 has 25 residues. CDR3 in DNA: TGTGCTCTTGGGGAACTGTTGACAGCCCTACCCGGTGTACCGGAGGTCACACTGTACACCGATAAACTCATCTTT. It is translated as CALGELLTALPGVPEVTLYTDKLIF.